Sequencing of this T cell receptor (beta chain) was carried out in a study of T cell repertoires in cytomegalovirus infection. Whole-study context: It was recently identified HLA-C-restricted and well-studied HLA-B-restricted CMV epitopes that the study used. Indications came from public TCR beta signatures; they pointed to CMV infection and to a matching HLA type.

Unmatched junction bases numbered 8, after V lost 3 bases and J lost 4 bases. Per germline, CDR1 SGHVS and CDR2 FNYEAQ. There are 18 residues in the CDR3. One entry per CDR3 protein results from TCRdb running MiXCR on the reads. The repertoire holds approximately 990,000 distinct CDR3 sequences, less than 35% seen once, with about 14% in the top ten. This clonotype was found a few times. No antigen is known for it. Findings and caveats of the study: Adding up the frequency of public TCR beta families identified people who carried CMV plus the relevant HLA. HLA-C-restricted CMV-specific TCR beta clonotypes were dominant in the ex vivo response.

This receptor was taken from a human donor in good health (CMV status not recorded). Some clones in this sample may be carry-over from other donors' samples. This specimen was cultured CD8+ T cells from PBMCs, taken from culture after CMV antigen stimulation. The V call is TRBV7-6, the J call TRBJ2-3; 15 bases are shared with TRBD2. The CDR3 region is CASSFRTSGGATSDTQYF. CDR3 nucleotide sequence: TGTGCCAGCAGCTTCCGGACTAGCGGGGGGGCCACCTCAGATACGCAGTATTTT.